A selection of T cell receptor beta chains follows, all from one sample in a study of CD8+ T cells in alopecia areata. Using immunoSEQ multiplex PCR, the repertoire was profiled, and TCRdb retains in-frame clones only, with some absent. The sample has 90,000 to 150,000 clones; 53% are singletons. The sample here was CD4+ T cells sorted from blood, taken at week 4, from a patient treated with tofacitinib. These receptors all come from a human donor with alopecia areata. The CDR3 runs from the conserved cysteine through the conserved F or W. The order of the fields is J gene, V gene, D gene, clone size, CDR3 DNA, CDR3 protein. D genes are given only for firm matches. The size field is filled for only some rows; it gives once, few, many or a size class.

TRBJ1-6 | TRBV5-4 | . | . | TGTGCCAGCAGCTTCACGTCACGGTACTGGAATTCACCCCTCCACTTT | CASSFTSRYWNSPLHF
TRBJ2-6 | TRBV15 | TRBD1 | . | TGTGCCACCAGCAGAGGGGAGGGACAGGGCCACTCTGGGGCCAACGTCCTGACTTTC | CATSRGEGQGHSGANVLTF
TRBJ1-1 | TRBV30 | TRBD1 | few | TGTGCCTGGAGTGTATCTGGACAGGCGGTAAAAGAAGCTTTCTTT | CAWSVSGQAVKEAFF
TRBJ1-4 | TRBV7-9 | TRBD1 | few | TGTGCCAGCAGCTTTTACAGGGGGCGTACTAATGAAAAACTGTTTTTT | CASSFYRGRTNEKLFF
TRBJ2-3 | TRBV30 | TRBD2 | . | TGTGCCTGGAAGGTTGCGGGAGCAAAAGATACGCAGTATTTT | CAWKVAGAKDTQYF
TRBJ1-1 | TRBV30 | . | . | TGTGCCTCGAAGTGGTCTGAAGCTTTCTTT | CASKWSEAFF
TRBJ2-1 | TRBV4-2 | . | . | TGTGCCAGCAGCCAAGTCCTCAAGGGCCAGGAGGGCTACAATGAGCAGTTCTTC | CASSQVLKGQEGYNEQFF
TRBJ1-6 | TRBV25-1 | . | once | TGTGCCAGCAGTGAACCGGGACCTGGGGGTTCACCCCTCCACTTT | CASSEPGPGGSPLHF
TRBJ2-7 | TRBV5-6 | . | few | TGTGCCAGCACCCCTTGGGAGGGGGTCTCCTACGAGCAGTACTTC | CASTPWEGVSYEQYF
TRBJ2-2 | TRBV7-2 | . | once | TGTGCCAGCAGCTTAAGGGGTTCGGACACCGGGGAGCTGTTTTTT | CASSLRGSDTGELFF
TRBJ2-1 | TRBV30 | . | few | TGTGCCTGGAGTGTACTCTGGGACAATGAGCAGTTCTTC | CAWSVLWDNEQFF
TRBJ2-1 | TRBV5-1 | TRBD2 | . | TGCGCCAGCATAGCGGGAGGGTCCTACAATGAGCAGTTCTTC | CASIAGGSYNEQFF